What follows are 9 T cell receptor beta chains derived from one specimen sequenced in a study of T cell responses to AZD1222 COVID-19 vaccine. This table comes from immunoSEQ multiplex PCR, and its TCRdb copy is limited to in-frame clones, with some not included. The sample shows about 130,000 clones, approximately 83% of them seen only once. The material was peripheral blood, obtained on day 0 of AZD1222 vaccination. The receptor set was obtained from an adult in good health.

V usage is TRBV3-1 (or the pseudogene TRBV3-2) and J usage is TRBJ2-1; D not resolved. Germline assignment: CDR1 LGHDT and CDR2 YNNKEL (reference sequence). Trimming removed 1 base at V and 7 bases at J, with 14 bases between. This CDR3 has 15 residues. The CDR3 is CASSQVGGLRNEQFF. The CDR3 region has the DNA TGTGCCAGCAGCCAAGTTGGTGGGCTTAGGAATGAGCAGTTCTTC.

The V gene is TRBV7-6, the J gene TRBJ2-2; D call uncertain. V lost 1 base to trimming and J lost 4 bases, with 16 bases between them. The CDR3 length is 17 residues. Germline-derived CDR1 and CDR2 are SGHVS and FNYEAQ. CDR3 coding DNA: TGTGCCAGCAGCTTAGGGGCGATCGTGACAACCACCGGGGAGCTGTTTTTT. It specifies CASSLGAIVTTTGELFF.

The chain links TRBV14 to TRBJ2-2, with TRBD2 as a possible D gene (5 bases). The CDR3 length is 15 residues. Trimming pared 4 bases from V and 4 bases from J, leaving 13 bases between. Germline V gene data show CDR1 as SGHDN and CDR2 as FVKESK. The CDR3 protein is CASSPLGVGTGELFF. The CDR3 DNA reads as TGTGCCAGCAGCCCTCTGGGAGTGGGCACCGGGGAGCTGTTTTTT.

V usage is TRBV30 and J usage is TRBJ1-3; D not resolved. CDR1 and CDR2 from the germline V gene are GTSNPN and SVGIG (reference sequence). With 2 bases removed from V and 0 bases from J, the gap between germline ends came to 8 bases. The CDR3 runs to 14 residues. The CDR3, as DNA: TGTGCCTGGAGTACAACTAACTCTGGAAACACCATATATTTT. Residues: CAWSTTNSGNTIYF.

This chain joins TRBV7-9 and TRBJ2-5, with 9 bases aligning to TRBD1. The length of the CDR3 is 16 residues. With V trimmed by 2 bases and J by 3 bases, 7 bases remained unmatched. The germline V gene encodes CDR1 SEHNR and CDR2 FQNEAQ (reference sequence). The CDR3 loop is CASSLFSDRGKETQYF. For the CDR3, the DNA is TGTGCCAGCAGCTTATTTTCGGACAGGGGAAAAGAGACCCAGTACTTC.

In its sample, this clone was seen once. V usage is TRBV14 and J usage is TRBJ2-7; D uncertain. Trimming shortened V by 6 bases and J by 2 bases, and 11 bases separated the two germline ends. The CDR3 covers 13 residues. Germline V gene lookup returns CDR1 SGHDN and CDR2 FVKESK. The CDR3: CASSLVNTYEQYF. The DNA for the CDR3 is TGTGCCAGCAGTCTCGTGAACACCTACGAGCAGTACTTC.

V usage is TRBV7-9 and J usage is TRBJ1-6; D perhaps matches TRBD1 (5 bases). The CDR3 consists of 13 residues. V was trimmed by 3 bases and J by 8 bases, leaving 8 bases between them. CDR1 is SEHNR and CDR2 is FQNEAQ in the germline V gene (reference sequence). The CDR3 loop is CASSLTADSPLHF. The CDR3 DNA sequence: TGTGCCAGCAGCTTGACAGCAGATTCACCCCTCCACTTT.

This clone has more than one count but fewer than ten. The V and J genes are TRBV12-3 or TRBV12-4 and TRBJ1-2; no clear D gene. CDR3 length: 12 amino acids. The ends were cut back, 1 base at V and 8 bases at J, with 8 bases in the middle. The CDR3 bases are TGTGCCAGCAGTTTAGGTACGGGGGGCTACACCTTC. Translation: CASSLGTGGYTF.

This clone was counted a single time. The chain links TRBV28 to TRBJ2-1; D gene unclear. This CDR3 contains 11 residues. The ends were cut back, 7 bases at V and 10 bases at J, with 11 bases in the middle. The germline V gene has CDR1 MDHEN and CDR2 SYDVKM. The CDR3 reads CASTAQYEQFF. The CDR3 nucleotides are TGTGCCAGCACCGCTCAGTACGAGCAGTTCTTC.